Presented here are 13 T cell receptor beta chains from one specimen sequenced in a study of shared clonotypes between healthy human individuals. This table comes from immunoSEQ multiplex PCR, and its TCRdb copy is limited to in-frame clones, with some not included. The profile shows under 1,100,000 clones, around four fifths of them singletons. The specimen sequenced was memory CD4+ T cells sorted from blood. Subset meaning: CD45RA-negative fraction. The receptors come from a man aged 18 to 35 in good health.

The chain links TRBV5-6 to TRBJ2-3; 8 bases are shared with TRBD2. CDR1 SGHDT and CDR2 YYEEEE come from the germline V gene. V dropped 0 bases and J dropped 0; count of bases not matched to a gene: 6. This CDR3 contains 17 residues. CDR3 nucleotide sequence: TGTGCCAGCAGCTTGGCCCTTAGCGGGACAAGCACAGATACGCAGTATTTT. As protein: CASSLALSGTSTDTQYF. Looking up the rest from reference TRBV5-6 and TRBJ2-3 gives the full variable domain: DAGVTQSPTHLIKTRGQQVTLRCSPKSGHDTVSWYQQALGQGPQFIFQYYEEEERQRGNFPDRFSGHQFPNYSSELNVNALLLGDSALYLCASSLALSGTSTDTQYFGPGTRLTVL.

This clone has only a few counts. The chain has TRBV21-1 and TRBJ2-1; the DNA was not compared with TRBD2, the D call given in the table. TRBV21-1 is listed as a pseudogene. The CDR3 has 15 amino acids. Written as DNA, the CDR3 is TGTGCCAGCAGCAAAACGGGACTACCATACAATGAGCAGTTCTTC. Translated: CASSKTGLPYNEQFF.

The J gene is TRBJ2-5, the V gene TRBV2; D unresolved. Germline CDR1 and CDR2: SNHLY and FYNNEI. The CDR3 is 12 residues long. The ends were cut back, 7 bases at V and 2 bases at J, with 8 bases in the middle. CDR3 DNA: TGTGCCAGCAAGGACCTTCAAGAGACCCAGTACTTC. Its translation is CASKDLQETQYF. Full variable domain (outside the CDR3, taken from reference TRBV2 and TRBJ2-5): EPEVTQTPSHQVTQMGQEVILRCVPISNHLYFYWYRQILGQKVEFLVSFYNNEISEKSEIFDDQFSVERPDGSNFTLKIRSTKLEDSAMYFCASKDLQETQYFGPGTRLLVL.

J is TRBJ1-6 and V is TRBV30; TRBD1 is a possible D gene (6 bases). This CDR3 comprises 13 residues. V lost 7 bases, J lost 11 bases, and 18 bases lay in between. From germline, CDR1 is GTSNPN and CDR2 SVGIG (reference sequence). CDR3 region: CASLEGGAAPLHF. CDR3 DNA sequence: TGTGCCTCCCTCGAGGGGGGGGCCGCACCCCTCCACTTT.

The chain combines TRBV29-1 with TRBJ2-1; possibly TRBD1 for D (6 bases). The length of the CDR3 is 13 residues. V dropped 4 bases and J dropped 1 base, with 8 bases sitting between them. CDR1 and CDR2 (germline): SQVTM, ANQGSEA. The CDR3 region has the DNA TGCAGCGTTGGAACAGGGTCCTACAATGAGCAGTTCTTC. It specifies CSVGTGSYNEQFF.

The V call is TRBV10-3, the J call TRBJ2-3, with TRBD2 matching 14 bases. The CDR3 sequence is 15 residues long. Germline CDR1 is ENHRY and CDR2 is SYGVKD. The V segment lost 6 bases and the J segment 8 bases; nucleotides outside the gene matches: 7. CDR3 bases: TGTGCCATCAGCCCGACTAGCGGGAGGGCTCGTACGCAGTATTTT. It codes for CAISPTSGRARTQYF.

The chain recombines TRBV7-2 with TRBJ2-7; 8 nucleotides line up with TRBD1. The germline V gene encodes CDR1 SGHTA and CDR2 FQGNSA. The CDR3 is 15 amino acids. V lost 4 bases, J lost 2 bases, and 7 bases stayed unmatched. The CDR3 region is CASSSSGTGPYEQYF. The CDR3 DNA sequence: TGTGCCAGCAGCTCCTCCGGGACAGGCCCCTACGAGCAGTACTTC.

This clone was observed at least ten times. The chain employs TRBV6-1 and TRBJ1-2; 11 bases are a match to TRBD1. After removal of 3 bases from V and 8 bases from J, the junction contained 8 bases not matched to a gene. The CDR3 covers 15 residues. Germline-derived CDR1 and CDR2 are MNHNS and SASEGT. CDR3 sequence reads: CASSERTGGAGGYTF. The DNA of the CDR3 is TGTGCCAGCAGTGAGAGGACAGGGGGCGCGGGAGGCTACACCTTC.

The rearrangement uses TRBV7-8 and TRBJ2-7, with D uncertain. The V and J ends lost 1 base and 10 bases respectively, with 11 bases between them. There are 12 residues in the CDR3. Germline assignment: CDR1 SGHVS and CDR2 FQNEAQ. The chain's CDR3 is CASSLDAERQYF. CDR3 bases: TGTGCCAGCAGCTTAGATGCGGAGCGACAGTACTTC.

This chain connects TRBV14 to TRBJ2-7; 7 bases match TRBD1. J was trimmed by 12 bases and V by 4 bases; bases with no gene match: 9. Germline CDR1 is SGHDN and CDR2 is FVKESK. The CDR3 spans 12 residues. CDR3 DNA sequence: TGTGCCAGCAGCCGCGACAGGGTGCGTATGTACTTC. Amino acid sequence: CASSRDRVRMYF.

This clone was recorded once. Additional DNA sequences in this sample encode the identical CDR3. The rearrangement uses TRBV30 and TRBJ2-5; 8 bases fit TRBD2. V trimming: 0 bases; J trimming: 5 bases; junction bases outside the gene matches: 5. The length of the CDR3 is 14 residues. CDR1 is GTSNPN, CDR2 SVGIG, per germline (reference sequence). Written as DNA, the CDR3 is TGTGCCTGGAGTGTCGGTGGCGGGGGGGAGACCCAGTACTTC. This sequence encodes CAWSVGGGGETQYF.

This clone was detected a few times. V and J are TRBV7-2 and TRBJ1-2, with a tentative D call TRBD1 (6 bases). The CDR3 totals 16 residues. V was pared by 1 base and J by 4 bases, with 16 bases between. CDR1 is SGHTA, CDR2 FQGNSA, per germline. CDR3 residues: CASSLGARGGGYGYTF. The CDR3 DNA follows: TGTGCCAGCAGCTTAGGAGCGAGAGGGGGAGGCTATGGCTACACCTTC.

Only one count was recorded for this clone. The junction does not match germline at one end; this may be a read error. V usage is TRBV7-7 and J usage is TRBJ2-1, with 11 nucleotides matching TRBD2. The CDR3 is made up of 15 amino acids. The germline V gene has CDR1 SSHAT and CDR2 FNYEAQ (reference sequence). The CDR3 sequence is CASSASGGPYNEQFF. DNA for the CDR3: TGTGCTAGCAGCGCTAGCGGGGGGCCGTACAATGAGCAGTTCTTC. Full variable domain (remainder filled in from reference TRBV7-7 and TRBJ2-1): GAGVSQSPRYKVTKRGQDVTLRCDPISSHATLYWYQQALGQGPEFLTYFNYEAQPDKSGLPSDRFSAERPEGSISTLTIQRTEQRDSAMYRCASSASGGPYNEQFFGPGTRLTVL.